A selection of T cell receptor beta chains follows, all from one sample in a study of shared T cell receptors in the human thymus. TCRdb keeps only in-frame clones here, not all; method: immunoSEQ multiplex PCR. The data contain some 640,000 clones, about 89% of them seen just once; the ten biggest clones take up roughly 0.0086%. The data also belong to a second study, concerning human thymus T cells.

Specimen: thymocytes. These receptors all stem from a boy younger than two with a congenital heart defect. CDR3s leave out the opening cysteine and the closing phenylalanine or tryptophan. D genes are given only for firm matches.

j_call | v_call | d_call | cdr3_aa
TRBJ2-1 | TRBV11-2 | . | ASSLGSTGYNEQF
TRBJ1-2 | TRBV7-6 | . | ASSLGPDRNPNYGYT
TRBJ2-6 | TRBV4-1 | . | ASSHIQGARVRGISGANVLT
TRBJ2-2 | TRBV30 | TRBD1 | AWRGGQGNTGELF
TRBJ1-2 | TRBV5-1 | . | ASSLGLPRGLGYT
TRBJ1-5 | TRBV4-1 | TRBD1 | ASSLRGQENQPQH
TRBJ2-1 | TRBV14 | . | ASSQYLLINSYNEQF
TRBJ1-2 | TRBV19 | . | ASSYFGQILNYGYT
TRBJ1-5 | TRBV2 | . | ASSERAGSPNQPQH
TRBJ2-7 | TRBV7-6 | . | ASSSRHPDSVR